The clone carrying this T cell receptor (beta chain) was detected a few times. Antigen unknown. All of the isolated RNA was reverse transcribed, so expressed TCRB transcripts were sequenced. The protocol was immunoSEQ multiplex PCR, while the TCRdb copy is restricted to in-frame clones and leaves out a portion. The sample has fewer than 500,000 clones; over 11% are singletons. This record belongs to a study of beta chain features in type 1 diabetes. General observations from the study: Researchers reported that naive, central memory and Treg TCRB repertoires appeared more similar in patients than in healthy donors.

Germline CDR1 reads DFQATT; CDR2 reads SNEGSKA (reference sequence). The CDR3 consists of 11 residues. With 4 bases removed from V and 3 bases from J, the gap between germline ends came to 4 bases. The gene calls are TRBV20-1 and TRBJ2-1, with D unclear. The source of this sequence is a man aged 25-45 years in good health. What was sequenced was naive CD4+ T cells from blood. CDR3 coding DNA: TGCAGTGCTATAGACTACAATGAGCAGTTCTTC. It is translated as CSAIDYNEQFF.